This paragraph covers one T cell receptor (beta chain) sequence. The antigen remains undetermined. This record comes from a study of cytomegalovirus exposure and HLA in healthy donors. Study details: T cells numbering about 179 million yielded fewer than 140 million unique TCR beta sequences in an earlier analysis. Overall study results and limits: In a later analysis, TCR beta V- and J-gene trimming was associated with a missense DCLRE1C variant. Earlier analysis looked at TCR beta V segments, and most were productive about 87% or about 30% of the time.

The CDR3 sequence is 15 residues long. V lost 7 bases to trimming and J lost 1 base, with 15 bases between them. Germline CDR1 and CDR2: SGHTA and FQGNSA. Primers included in the PCR were 60 Vbeta and 13 Jbeta primers. Some clones are missing from TCRdb's copy, which holds only in-frame ones; the method was immunoSEQ multiplex PCR. The sample lists about 150,000 clones; approximately 80% were seen once. The specimen was PBMCs. The chain uses TRBV7-2 and TRBJ2-3; D uncertain. The source is a male donor in good health and CMV-seronegative. The CDR3, as DNA: TGTGCCAGCACCCTTAGTGGGCAGCGCACAGATACGCAGTATTTT. Encoded protein: CASTLSGQRTDTQYF.